Below are 9 T cell receptor beta chains sequenced from a single sample in a study of OX40 agonist ivuxolimab in advanced cancers. Library construction relied on the immunoSEQ multiplex PCR assay. The clones in this table, taken by TCRdb from immuneACCESS, are in-frame only. Not every clone is retained; where verified, under half of the shortfall comes from an unresolved V gene, and the cause of the rest is unknown. In all, the sample holds about 26,000 clones, and just under 85% of those were seen once. About 26% of the sample is held by the ten biggest clonotypes. The material sequenced was CD4+ or CD8+ T cells sorted from blood, taken in a trial of the OX40 agonist ivuxolimab. The receptors come from an adult with an advanced solid tumor such as melanoma, head and neck, liver or kidney cancer.

This sequence joins TRBV25-1 and TRBJ1-2; a possible D gene is TRBD1 (6 bases). The V end lost 2 bases, the J end lost 4 bases, and 14 bases lay between the germline ends. This CDR3 contains 15 residues. Germline CDR1 reads MGHDK; CDR2 reads SYGVNS. In nucleotides, the CDR3 is TGTGCCAGCAGTGAAGTTTCTGACAGGTTCTATGGCTACACCTTC. Its protein is CASSEVSDRFYGYTF.

This clone was counted once. The genes are TRBV13 and TRBJ2-7; no clear D. Germline CDR1 PRHDT, CDR2 FYEKMQ (reference sequence). Between the trimmed V and J ends, which lost 4 bases and 1 base, there was a span of 2 bases. This CDR3 has 11 residues. The CDR3 DNA reads as TGTGCCAGCAGCTCGTCCTACGAGCAGTACTTC. Translated: CASSSSYEQYF.

The chain combines TRBV9 with TRBJ1-6, with a possible D match to TRBD1 (6 bases). V lost 4 bases and J 9 bases, leaving 17 bases between the germline ends. The CDR3 extends over 15 amino acids. Germline loops: CDR1 SGDLS, CDR2 YYNGEE. CDR3 protein: CASSKRTAEVSPLHF. As DNA, the CDR3 is TGTGCCAGCAGCAAACGGACAGCGGAAGTTTCACCCCTCCACTTT. Full variable domain (missing parts from reference TRBV9 and TRBJ1-6): DSGVTQTPKHLITATGQRVTLRCSPRSGDLSVYWYQQSLDQGLQFLIQYYNGEERAKGNILERFSAQQFPDLHSELNLSSLELGDSALYFCASSKRTAEVSPLHFGNGTRLTVT.

The chain employs TRBV5-6 and TRBJ2-7; possibly TRBD1 for D (6 bases). Per the germline V gene, CDR1 is SGHDT and CDR2 is YYEEEE. The CDR3 is 15 residues long. V was clipped by 4 bases and J by 5 bases, with 19 bases between them. For the CDR3, the DNA is TGTGCCAGCAGCGGAAACGACAGGCCCTACAACGAGCAGTACTTC. It specifies CASSGNDRPYNEQYF.

This rearrangement joins TRBV10-1 to TRBJ1-1, with D perhaps matching TRBD1 (6 bases). The CDR3 has 15 amino acids. V was pared by 5 bases and J by 5 bases, with 18 bases between. Germline lookup yields CDR1 WNHNN and CDR2 SYGVQD (reference sequence). The CDR3 coding sequence is TGCGCCAGCAGTCCGGGGGAGGGGGGAGAAACTGAAGCTTTCTTT. It specifies CASSPGEGGETEAFF.

This clone was seen only a few times. This chain connects TRBV5-5 to TRBJ1-3; D is undetermined. The V end lost 4 bases, the J end lost 0 bases, and 5 bases lay between the germline ends. CDR3 length: 13 amino acids. Germline V CDR1 and CDR2: SGHKS, YYEKEE (reference sequence). CDR3 loop: CASSETSGNTIYF. Written as DNA, the CDR3 is TGTGCCAGCAGCGAAACCTCTGGAAACACCATATATTTT.

The rearrangement links TRBV29-1 to TRBJ2-3; 8 bases are shared with TRBD2. This CDR3 is 16 amino acids long. Germline V gene data show CDR1 as SQVTM and CDR2 as ANQGSEA. Unmatched junction bases numbered 15, after V lost 6 bases and J lost 4 bases. The CDR3 DNA is TGCAGCGTCAGGGGAGGTACTAGCGGAAATTCAGATACGCAGTATTTT. Translating gives CSVRGGTSGNSDTQYF.

The genes are TRBV7-8 and TRBJ2-6; 8 bases agree with TRBD1. The trim removed 5 bases at V and 0 bases at J, leaving 9 bases unmatched. In germline, CDR1 is SGHVS, CDR2 FQNEAQ. This CDR3 spans 18 amino acids. CDR3 in amino acids: CASSMGQARVSGANVLTF. CDR3 in DNA: TGTGCCAGCAGCATGGGACAGGCTAGAGTCTCTGGGGCCAACGTCCTGACTTTC.

This clone was seen a handful of times. In DNA, the CDR3 is TGCAGCGTTGTTAGGGTCAGCACAGATACGCAGTATTTT. This translates into CSVVRVSTDTQYF. The rearrangement links TRBV29-1 to TRBJ2-3; D uncertain. Trimming removed 4 bases at V and 0 bases at J, with 8 bases between. Germline V gene lookup returns CDR1 SQVTM and CDR2 ANQGSEA. The CDR3 contains 13 residues.